Listed here is a single T cell receptor (beta chain). Its antigen is still unknown. No much larger clone is present one base from it, and per-base qualities are unavailable. This sample is drawn from a study of human T cells and chemical hapten exposure (dated by TCRdb to about 2021). Looking at the study overall: For sensitization, 2% DPC in acetone was applied to a 2 cm by 2 cm area of upper inner arm skin. Throughout the study period of roughly five months, patients also received therapeutic DPC doses to the scalp every week. Patch tests used Finn chambers with 0.01% DPC on the upper back, scored after 6 days by International Contact Dermatitis Research Group standards. The mostly female patient cohort included alopecia areata with under or over 50% scalp involvement, alopecia totalis and alopecia universalis. The libraries were sequenced as a pool, and the TCR yield per sample differed mostly because of small variations in library volumes within the pool. In alopecia patients, the study followed how the peripheral blood TCR repertoire changed in vivo over primary and secondary sensitization to diphenylcyclopropenone (DPC), a hapten. Blood samples were taken from patients before sensitization (week 0) and at 2, 6 and about 24 weeks after DPC sensitization. For TCR sequencing, blood came from 25 to 30 alopecia patients at anywhere from one to four time points (pre-sensitization, 2, 6 and 24 weeks). Broad study findings and their caveats: Alopecia, a presumed autoimmune disease, was present in all patients, so the immune response of the patients might differ from that of healthy individuals. Repeated subsampling changed both the strength of the expansion versus patch-test correlation and the threshold at which that correlation became significant. Patch test score was positively correlated with the number of PT1 expanded TCRs, with significance at thresholds 8, 16 and 32 but not at 4. Significantly more large CDR3 similarity clusters were formed by expanded TCRs than by pre-sensitization or healthy control sets, consistent with antigen-driven responses. The number of TCRs above 1 in 1000 frequency did not change with DPC sensitization; there was no evidence of global repertoire structure alterations.

To prepare the library, RACE was applied. The instrument was a NextSeq 500. Library preparation attached unique molecular identifiers to individual cDNA molecules for quantitative, reproducible TCR counting. Both TCR alpha and TCR beta chains were sequenced from each blood RNA sample. As for the authors' bioinformatics: Samples had a median of roughly 98,000 TCRs, with a range from about 23,224 to 750,000. V, J and CDR3 annotation of the TCR reads was performed with the Decombinator software suite. For the PS versus PT1 abundance plots, all samples were subsampled to the same number of TCRs (28,000). Expanded TCRs were defined as absent before sensitization and observed at least eight times at the 2-week time point. TCRdb redid the processing of the public reads, applying fastp at Q25 and MiXCR, and retained in-frame beta chains. Duplicate CDR3 protein sequences are folded into a single record with the most common DNA and genes. The V and J calls were not made by the authors but by TCRdb's processing. Present in this sample are 300,000 to 350,000 distinct CDR3 sequences, about 7% of which were seen just once. Around 8.2% of the sample is taken by the ten largest.

What this sample's time point label stands for: patch test 1, 2 weeks after DPC sensitization. The treatment or condition label, as the study defines it: therapeutic diphenylcyclopropenone sensitization with weekly scalp DPC. Blood at each patch-test visit was drawn before the patch test was applied. Patients were considered eligible if aged 18 to 70, diagnosed with alopecia and deemed suitable for DPC therapy, and patients were excluded if pregnant. Total RNA was extracted from unfractionated whole blood collected in Tempus Blood RNA tubes. V drops 8 bases and J drops 1 base, leaving 7 bases in between. The CDR3 contains 12 residues, cysteine and phenylalanine counted. Only the CDR3 portion is preserved as DNA: 36 bases, with reading frame beginning at the first base.

The sequence was collected from a woman younger than 30 with alopecia areata. Some clones in this sample may be carry-over from other donors' samples. The source material was whole blood, sampled in connection with sensitization to the hapten diphenylcyclopropenone (DPC). Recombination joined TRBV12-3 or TRBV12-4 with TRBJ2-3; no D gene is confidently identified. The CDR3 protein sequence reads: CASAKGTDTQYF. In nucleotides, the sequence is TGTGCCAGCGCCAAGGGCACAGATACGCAGTATTTT.